This entry is about one TCR beta chain. Its antigen is unknown. Base qualities were left out, and no much larger clone turns up one base away. The collaborating institutions used their own protocols to collect whole blood in K2EDTA tubes. For TCRbeta analysis, collaborators shipped samples in one of three forms: frozen whole blood, isolated PBMCs, or DNA extracted from either of those sample types. The sample originates from a study of blood T cell repertoires in COVID-19 (dated by TCRdb to 2020 to 2022). General notes on the study: Samples covering the acute and convalescent phases of COVID-19 were provided by collaborators in the United States, Italy and Spain. The material from the prospective study consisted of cDNA or gDNA derived from T cells, B-cell-depleted T cells, or PBMCs. Samples were obtained from the ongoing ImmuneRACE study (first 160 participants) and from 1,000 to 1,500 subjects provided by 6 global collaborators. Nearly every sample came with metadata listing a de-identified subject ID, COVID-19 status, age in years and sex. HLA class I and class II types, where available, came from metadata supplied by the sample provider rather than from assay-based typing. Deeply sampled blood TCRbeta repertoires from subjects exposed to, actively infected with, or recovered from COVID-19 were included in the dataset. The repertoires were made available in a free public database intended to serve as a resource for research on the immune response to SARS-CoV-2. Study-level results and caveats: Clinical and demographic metadata were provided uncurated, with the amount varying by source and participant.

Including the terminal cysteine and phenylalanine, the CDR3 comprises 15 residues. Only the CDR3 portion is preserved as DNA: 45 bases, with reading frame beginning at the first base. The germline V gene (reference sequence) specifies MNHNY as CDR1 and SVGAGI as CDR2. V ends up 6 bases short and J 7 bases short, with an unmatched junction base count of 5. TCRbeta CDR3 regions were amplified from genomic DNA by means of the immunoSEQ Assay, a bias-controlled multiplex PCR. In the authors' own workflow: Within the assay, amplification of reference gene primers was used to estimate how many nucleated cells each sample contained. To quantify the absolute abundance of each unique TCRbeta CDR3 rearrangement, sequence reads were collapsed and filtered. For each sample, productive Simpson clonality was calculated by taking the square root of Simpson's diversity index across productive rearrangements. Drawn from immuneACCESS, this table holds only the in-frame rearrangements with V and J called that TCRdb kept. Clones are partly lost; checked studies trace under half to an unresolved V gene and leave the rest unexplained. V and J calls and clone size are those listed in that table; D and trimming were worked out from the DNA. The table for this sample lists some 180,000 clones; 84% of them were counted only once. The ten largest make up roughly 13% of the sample.

The V and J segments used are TRBV6-6 and TRBJ1-6, and 11 junctional nucleotides match TRBD1. This TCR was sampled from a human donor in a cohort sampled during active COVID-19. The specimen sequenced was peripheral blood. CDR3 region: CASSPGTGGNSPLHF. The DNA sequence is TGTGCCAGCAGCCCCGGGACAGGGGGAAATTCACCCCTCCACTTT.